This entry features one TCR beta chain sequence. The sample is drawn from a study of control samples from healthy donors and cancer patients. V was pared by 0 bases and J by 2 bases, with 10 bases between. There are 15 residues in the CDR3. Per the germline V gene, CDR1 is MNHNY and CDR2 is SVGAGI (reference sequence). The method was immunoSEQ multiplex PCR; TCRdb's version includes in-frame clones alone and lacks a portion of them. The sample contains about 120,000 clones, more than 85% of which appear only once. V usage is TRBV6-6 and J usage is TRBJ1-2; weak D call: TRBD1 (5 bases). This TCR was sampled from a woman aged 18-30 years in good health. Sequencing was carried out using blood. CDR3: CASSYSPDNNYGYTF. CDR3 DNA sequence: TGTGCCAGCAGTTACTCCCCGGACAACAACTATGGCTACACCTTC.